Below are 20 T cell receptor beta chains sequenced from a single sample in a study of PD-L1 blockade in urothelial cancer. Profiled with immunoSEQ multiplex PCR; TCRdb holds only in-frame clones, not every one. This table has some 100,000 clones, around 90% appearing once. The sequencing here drew on PBMCs, taken around atezolizumab (anti-PD-L1) treatment. The receptors derive from an elderly woman with urothelial cancer.

This clone appeared once. The chain combines TRBV28 with TRBJ1-1; D gene ambiguous. The germline V gene encodes CDR1 MDHEN and CDR2 SYDVKM. The CDR3 runs to 12 residues. Trimming cost V 5 bases and J 6 bases, with 10 bases left between them. CDR3: CASSRMRAEAFF. DNA of the CDR3: TGTGCCAGCAGTCGGATGCGGGCTGAAGCTTTCTTT.

This clone was picked up one time. The rearrangement uses TRBV27 and TRBJ1-1; D call uncertain. CDR1 and CDR2 from the germline V gene are MNHEY and SMNVEV (reference sequence). The CDR3 covers 15 residues. Deletions cut 5 bases from V and 1 base from J, with 14 bases between. CDR3 sequence reads: CASSPGSTQNTEAFF. In DNA form, the CDR3 reads TGTGCCAGCAGTCCCGGGAGTACTCAGAACACTGAAGCTTTCTTT.

This chain joins TRBV2 and TRBJ2-7; 12 bases match TRBD1. The length of the CDR3 is 15 residues. V lost 4 bases and J lost 11; bases outside the gene matches: 12. Germline V gene lookup returns CDR1 SNHLY and CDR2 FYNNEI. CDR3 protein: CASSAPGTGGALEYF. The CDR3 DNA sequence: TGTGCCAGCAGTGCTCCCGGGACAGGGGGCGCCTTGGAGTACTTC.

The chain has TRBV27 and TRBJ2-1; unclear D gene. V lost 6 bases and J lost 0, with 9 bases in between. CDR1 and CDR2 from the germline V gene are MNHEY and SMNVEV (reference sequence). CDR3 length equals 14 residues. The CDR3 DNA reads TGTGCCAGCAGGGAGCCAAGCTCCTACAATGAGCAGTTCTTC. This codes for CASREPSSYNEQFF.

J is TRBJ2-5 and V is TRBV5-1; D remains unclear. CDR1 is SGHRS, CDR2 YFSETQ, per germline. The CDR3 totals 14 residues. V was cut by 0 bases and J by 1 base, with 7 bases left in between. The CDR3 DNA sequence: TGCGCCAGCAGCTTGGGTATTCTCCAAGAGACCCAGTACTTC. Protein product: CASSLGILQETQYF.

The V call is TRBV28, the J call TRBJ2-1, with TRBD1 as a possible D gene (6 bases). Per the germline V gene, CDR1 is MDHEN and CDR2 is SYDVKM. The CDR3 runs 16 residues. V was shortened by 5 bases and J by 1 base, with 15 bases between the two germline ends. CDR3 loop: CASSPQGLMSYNEQFF. The CDR3 nucleotides are TGTGCCAGCAGTCCTCAGGGGTTGATGTCCTACAATGAGCAGTTCTTC.

V usage is TRBV19 and J usage is TRBJ2-3; 9 nucleotides agree with TRBD2. CDR1 and CDR2 (germline): LNHDA, SQIVND (reference sequence). This CDR3 region has 14 residues. The V and J ends lost 5 bases and 0 bases, in that order; junction bases with no gene match: 0. Written as DNA, the CDR3 is TGTGCCAGTAGTCTAGCGGGAAGCACAGATACGCAGTATTTT. Translated, it gives CASSLAGSTDTQYF.

The chain carries TRBV7-3 and TRBJ2-1; perhaps TRBD2 as D (5 bases). CDR1 is SGHTA, CDR2 FQGTGA, per germline. V lost 1 base, J lost 0 bases, and 19 bases lay in between. The CDR3 loop spans 19 amino acids. CDR3 sequence: CASSLSVVTGRSSYNEQFF. CDR3 nucleotides: TGTGCCAGCAGCTTAAGCGTCGTGACGGGAAGGAGCTCCTACAATGAGCAGTTCTTC.

The rearrangement links TRBV28 to TRBJ2-7; D is uncertain. V lost 6 bases and J 2 bases, leaving 20 bases between the germline ends. The CDR3 extends over 16 amino acids. Per the germline V gene, CDR1 is MDHEN and CDR2 is SYDVKM. CDR3 DNA sequence: TGTGCCAGCAGAGGAGTCTTGGCCGAACAAACCTACGAGCAGTACTTC. Translated, it gives CASRGVLAEQTYEQYF.

The sample holds one count of this clone. The J gene is TRBJ2-2, the V gene TRBV7-8, with TRBD1 matching 8 bases. V gave up 5 bases and J gave up 6 bases; unmatched junction bases: 8. This CDR3 has 15 residues. Germline CDR1 and CDR2: SGHVS and FQNEAQ. CDR3 sequence reads: CASSTRQGQAGELFF. In nucleotides, the CDR3 is TGTGCCAGCAGCACGCGACAGGGGCAAGCCGGGGAGCTGTTTTTT.

The V call is TRBV5-4, the J call TRBJ1-5; no definite D call. CDR1 SGHNT and CDR2 YYREEE come from the germline V gene (reference sequence). This CDR3 is 13 amino acids long. Trimming left V 0 bases short and J 6 bases short, with 7 bases between. CDR3 protein: CASSLDAGQPQHF. CDR3 bases: TGTGCCAGCAGCTTGGACGCGGGTCAGCCCCAGCATTTT.

As DNA, the CDR3 is TGTGCCAGCAGTGTCGCGCGAGGCACAGATACGCAGTATTTT. Translated: CASSVARGTDTQYF. This chain uses TRBV6-4 with TRBJ2-3; D gene unclear. Germline values: CDR1 MRHNA, CDR2 SNTAGT. The CDR3 is 14 residues long. Trimming pared 4 bases from V and 1 base from J, leaving 9 bases between.

This clone came up a few times. The V call is TRBV10-1, the J call TRBJ2-7; 10 bases fit TRBD1. Germline CDR1 is WNHNN and CDR2 is SYGVQD (reference sequence). V shed 7 bases, J shed 5 bases, and the junction held 8 bases outside the gene matches. The CDR3 contains 14 residues. CDR3 sequence: CASTHGTGVDEQYF. In DNA, the CDR3 is TGCGCCAGCACCCACGGGACAGGGGTGGACGAGCAGTACTTC.

Only one count was recorded for this clone. The chain carries TRBV7-8 and TRBJ2-1; D gene unclear. From germline, CDR1 is SGHVS and CDR2 FQNEAQ. V dropped 2 bases and J dropped 6 bases, with 11 bases sitting between them. The length of the CDR3 is 14 residues. The CDR3 loop reads CASSLLVITNEQFF. CDR3 DNA: TGTGCCAGCAGCTTACTAGTAATCACCAATGAGCAGTTCTTC.

The chain uses TRBV15 and TRBJ1-3, with 12 bases lining up with TRBD1. Per the germline V gene, CDR1 is LNHNV and CDR2 is YYDKDF (reference sequence). Trimming cost V 8 bases and J 5 bases; bases outside gene matches: 10. The CDR3 has 16 amino acids. For the CDR3, the DNA is TGTGCCACCGCCCGGGGGACAGGGGGCTCCAGAAACACCATATATTTT. Its translation is CATARGTGGSRNTIYF.

The chain links TRBV7-2 to TRBJ1-3; D call uncertain. CDR3 length: 12 residues. CDR1 and CDR2 (germline): SGHTA, FQGNSA. The germline V and J ends were trimmed by 5 bases and 8 bases, with 10 bases remaining between them. The CDR3, as DNA: TGTGCCAGCAGCGGAGGCGTGGACACCATATATTTT. Its protein is CASSGGVDTIYF.

V is TRBV7-8 and J is TRBJ2-1; 16 nucleotides align to TRBD2. CDR1 is SGHVS and CDR2 is FQNEAQ in the germline V gene. This CDR3 region has 17 residues. Unmatched junction bases numbered 9, after V lost 5 bases and J lost 8 bases. The CDR3 nucleotides read TGTGCCAGCAGCCCGGGACTAGCGGGAGGGCCAAGGGATGAGCAGTTCTTC. Its protein product is CASSPGLAGGPRDEQFF.

The chain combines TRBV10-1 with TRBJ2-1; D may be TRBD2 (6 bases). CDR1 and CDR2 from the germline V gene are WNHNN and SYGVQD (reference sequence). Between the trimmed V and J ends, which lost 0 bases and 4 bases, there was a span of 10 bases. This CDR3 is 15 amino acids long. CDR3 residues: CASSESGGNYNEQFF. The CDR3 coding sequence is TGCGCCAGCAGTGAGTCGGGGGGAAATTACAATGAGCAGTTCTTC.

The chain has TRBV5-4 and TRBJ2-1; 8 bases agree with TRBD2. This CDR3 comprises 16 residues. The germline V gene encodes CDR1 SGHNT and CDR2 YYREEE (reference sequence). Unmatched junction bases numbered 10, after V lost 4 bases and J lost 4 bases. The CDR3 region is CASSRPGRAPYNEQFF. DNA for the CDR3: TGTGCCAGCAGCCGACCCGGGAGGGCCCCATACAATGAGCAGTTCTTC. The full variable domain, with the rest looked up from reference TRBV5-4 and TRBJ2-1, is ETGVTQSPTHLIKTRGQQVTLRCSSQSGHNTVSWYQQALGQGPQFIFQYYREEENGRGNFPPRFSGLQFPNYSSELNVNALELDDSALYLCASSRPGRAPYNEQFFGPGTRLTVL.

The chain has TRBV29-1 and TRBJ2-3; 8 nucleotides align to TRBD2. The V segment lost 6 bases and the J segment 0 bases; nucleotides outside the gene matches: 11. The CDR3 has 16 amino acids. The germline V gene encodes CDR1 SQVTM and CDR2 ANQGSEA. The DNA of the CDR3 is TGCAGCGTCCAGAAGCGGGAGTTTCGAAGCACAGATACGCAGTATTTT. Its protein product is CSVQKREFRSTDTQYF.